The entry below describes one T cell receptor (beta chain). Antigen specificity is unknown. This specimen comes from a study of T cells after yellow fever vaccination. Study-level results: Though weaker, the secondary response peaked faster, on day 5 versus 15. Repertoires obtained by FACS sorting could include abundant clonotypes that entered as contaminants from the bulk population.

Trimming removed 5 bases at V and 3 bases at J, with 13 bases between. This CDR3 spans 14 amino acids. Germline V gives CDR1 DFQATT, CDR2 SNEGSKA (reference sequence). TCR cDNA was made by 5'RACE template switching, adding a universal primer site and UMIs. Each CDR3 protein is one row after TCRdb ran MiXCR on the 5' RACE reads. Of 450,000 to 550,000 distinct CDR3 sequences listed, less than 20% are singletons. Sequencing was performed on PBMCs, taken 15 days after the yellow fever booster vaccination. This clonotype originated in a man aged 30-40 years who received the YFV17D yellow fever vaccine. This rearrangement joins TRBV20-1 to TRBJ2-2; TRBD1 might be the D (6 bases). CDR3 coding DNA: TGCAGTGCTGGGCTGGGGGCTGACACCGGGGAGCTGTTTTTT. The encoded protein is CSAGLGADTGELFF.